This T cell receptor beta chain comes out of a study of blood T cells in healthy people across ages. Note on this clonotype: The target antigen is unknown.

For the second PCR, which ran for roughly 6 to 12 cycles, a sample-barcoded 5' primer and a J-beta primer mix were used. TCRdb passed the 5' RACE reads through MiXCR, listing each CDR3 protein once. The table shows about 760,000 distinct CDR3 sequences, with just under 25% occurring only once. Points from the study as a whole: Diversity of TCR beta per million T cells declined in a roughly linear way with age.

V shed 3 bases and J shed 0 bases, with 10 bases lying between them. The germline gives CDR1 SGHTA, CDR2 FQGNSA. The CDR3 sequence is 15 residues long. The data also belong to a second study, concerning T cells of mothers and their children.

This receptor was obtained from a boy aged 5-17 years in good health. The chain joins TRBV7-2 to TRBJ2-3; D possibly corresponds to TRBD1 (7 bases). Sequences were obtained from blood. For the CDR3, the DNA is TGTGCCAGCAGCTTTCAGGGGGGAAGCACAGATACGCAGTATTTT. Amino acid sequence: CASSFQGGSTDTQYF.